These 8 T cell receptor beta chains were all obtained from the same sample, sequenced in a study of cytomegalovirus exposure and HLA in healthy donors. In the PCR, 60 Vbeta and 13 Jbeta primers were used. This table comes from immunoSEQ multiplex PCR, and its TCRdb copy is limited to in-frame clones, with some not included. This repertoire shows tens of thousands of clones, more than 65% found once; its top ten account for roughly 1.3%. The specimen sequenced was PBMCs. These receptors all come from a girl under 10 years old in good health and CMV-seropositive.

V usage is TRBV30 and J usage is TRBJ1-5, with a weak D call TRBD1 (5 bases). CDR1 and CDR2 (germline): GTSNPN, SVGIG (reference sequence). Trimming shortened V by 2 bases and J by 7 bases, and 12 bases separated the two germline ends. CDR3 length: 13 amino acids. The CDR3 reads CAWSSGGKQPQHF. CDR3 bases: TGTGCCTGGAGTTCGGGGGGAAAACAGCCCCAGCATTTT.

This rearrangement joins TRBV7-6 to TRBJ2-7, with TRBD1 matching 7 bases. Germline V gives CDR1 SGHVS, CDR2 FNYEAQ. Trimming removed 5 bases from V and 0 bases from J; junction bases left unmatched: 4. CDR3 length: 14 residues. The CDR3 DNA reads TGTGCCAGCAGCGACACAGGGGACTCCTACGAGCAGTACTTC. Translating it yields CASSDTGDSYEQYF.

The chain has TRBV29-1 and TRBJ2-7; 7 nucleotides agree with TRBD1. The CDR3 is 14 amino acids. From germline, CDR1 is SQVTM and CDR2 ANQGSEA. After removal of 5 bases from V and 7 bases from J, the junction contained 14 bases not matched to a gene. CDR3 region: CSVLDRVFLGEQYF. DNA of the CDR3: TGCAGCGTTTTAGACAGGGTTTTCCTTGGAGAGCAGTACTTC.

The chain combines TRBV9 with TRBJ1-2; tentatively, D is TRBD1 (5 bases). Deletions cut 4 bases from V and 3 bases from J, with 13 bases between. The CDR3 totals 14 residues. CDR1 SGDLS and CDR2 YYNGEE come from the germline V gene. The chain's CDR3 is CASSTTVLYYGYTF. The DNA for the CDR3 is TGTGCCAGCAGCACGACAGTCCTCTACTATGGCTACACCTTC.

The chain combines TRBV6-5 with TRBJ1-4; no firm D call. The CDR3 loop spans 14 amino acids. Deletions cut 5 bases from V and 3 bases from J, with 10 bases between. Germline CDR1 and CDR2: MNHEY and SVGAGI. The CDR3 nucleotides read TGTGCCAGCAGTGAACAGTACTCTAATGAAAAACTGTTTTTT. It encodes CASSEQYSNEKLFF.

The chain carries TRBV9 and TRBJ2-5, with unresolved D. Germline V CDR1 and CDR2: SGDLS, YYNGEE. The V end lost 0 bases, the J end lost 1 base, and 13 bases lay between the germline ends. The CDR3 is 16 residues long. The CDR3 loop reads CASSVGHRESQETQYF. The CDR3 DNA sequence: TGTGCCAGCAGCGTAGGTCACAGAGAATCCCAAGAGACCCAGTACTTC.

The V call is TRBV5-5, the J call TRBJ2-7; TRBD2 matches at 12 bases. Germline lookup yields CDR1 SGHKS and CDR2 YYEKEE (reference sequence). The trim removed 4 bases at V and 1 base at J, leaving 3 bases unmatched. This CDR3 spans 15 amino acids. The CDR3 DNA reads as TGTGCCAGCAGCCCGGGACTAGCGGGTTCCTACGAGCAGTACTTC. Its protein product is CASSPGLAGSYEQYF.

The chain uses TRBV5-1 and TRBJ1-1; D is possibly TRBD1 (6 bases). The length of the CDR3 is 13 residues. CDR1 is SGHRS, CDR2 YFSETQ, per germline. V shed 1 base and J shed 12 bases, with 16 bases lying between them. DNA of the CDR3: TGCGCCAGCAGCTTGCAGGGGCCAACGGATCCTTTCTTT. Its translation is CASSLQGPTDPFF.